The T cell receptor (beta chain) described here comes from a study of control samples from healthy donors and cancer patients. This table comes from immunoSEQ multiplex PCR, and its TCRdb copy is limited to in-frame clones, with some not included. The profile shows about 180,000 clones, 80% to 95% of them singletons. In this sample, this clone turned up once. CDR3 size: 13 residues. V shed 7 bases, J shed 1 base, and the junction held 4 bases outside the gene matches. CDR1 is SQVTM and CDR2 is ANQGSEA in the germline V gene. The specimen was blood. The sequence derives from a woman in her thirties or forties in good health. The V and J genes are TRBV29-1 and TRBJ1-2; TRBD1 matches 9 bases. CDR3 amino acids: CSAWGQGNYGYTF. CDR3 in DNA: TGCAGCGCATGGGGACAGGGTAACTATGGCTACACCTTC. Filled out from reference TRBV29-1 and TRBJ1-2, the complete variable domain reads SAVISQKPSRDICQRGTSLTIQCQVDSQVTMMFWYRQQPGQSLTLIATANQGSEATYESGFVIDKFPISRPNLTFSTLTVSNMSPEDSSIYLCSAWGQGNYGYTFGSGTRLTVV.